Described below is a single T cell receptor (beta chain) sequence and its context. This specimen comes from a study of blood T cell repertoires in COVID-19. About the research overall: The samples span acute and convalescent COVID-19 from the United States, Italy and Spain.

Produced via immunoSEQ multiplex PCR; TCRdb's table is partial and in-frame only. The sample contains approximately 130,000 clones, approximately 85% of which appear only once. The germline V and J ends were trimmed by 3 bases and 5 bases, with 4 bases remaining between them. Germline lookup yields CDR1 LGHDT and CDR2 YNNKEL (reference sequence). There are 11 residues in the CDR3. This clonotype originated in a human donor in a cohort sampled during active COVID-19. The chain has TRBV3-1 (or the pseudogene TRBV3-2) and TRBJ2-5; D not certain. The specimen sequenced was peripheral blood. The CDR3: CASSQSETQYF. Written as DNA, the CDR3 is TGTGCCAGCAGCCAGAGTGAGACCCAGTACTTC.